This T cell receptor (beta chain) was retrieved from a study of T cells in Graves' hyperthyroidism and ophthalmopathy. These patients, aged 18 to 65, had recently diagnosed hyperthyroidism lasting under 2 months. CDR3 length: 11 amino acids. V was cut by 0 bases and J by 13 bases, with 12 bases left in between. Germline V lookup: CDR1 SQVTM, CDR2 ANQGSEA. Amplification of TCR beta CDR3 regions was performed using RNA transcripts as template. With the HTBI primer set, the TCR CDR3 went through a first round of RT-PCR. TCRdb re-derived calls from the multiplex PCR reads in MiXCR, one entry per CDR3 protein. Seen here are 700,000 or so distinct CDR3 sequences, approximately 16% observed once, and the top ten hold under 10%.

The receptor comes from a young man with Graves' hyperthyroidism. The V and J genes are TRBV29-1 and TRBJ1-2; no reliable D call. Specimen: blood. The CDR3 DNA reads as TGCAGCGTTGAAGATTCGGGGAGTTCCACCTTC. Its protein product is CSVEDSGSSTF.